One sample yielded the 31 T cell receptor beta chains listed below, sequenced in a study of metastatic and nonmetastatic thyroid tumors. Among the patients, none had received any treatment before thyroid surgery. With MiXCR, TCRdb reprocessed the PCR reads. The sample contains 35,000 to 45,000 clones, about 26% of which appear only once. Input material: blood. Every receptor here comes from a male donor with papillary thyroid cancer or a benign thyroid nodule (not recorded which). Some clones in this sample may be carry-over from other donors' samples.

Relative to its sample, this clone is medium-sized. The rearrangement joins TRBV5-1 to TRBJ1-2, with 8 bases matching TRBD1. CDR1 and CDR2 (germline): SGHRS, YFSETQ. The CDR3 covers 16 residues. The ends lost 0 bases at V and 5 bases at J; junction bases unmatched: 9. CDR3 loop: CASSLESGQGSYGYTF. CDR3 sequence (DNA): TGCGCCAGCAGCTTGGAGTCCGGACAGGGCAGTTATGGCTACACCTTC.

The chain combines TRBV7-2 with TRBJ1-6; D gene uncertain. Germline-derived CDR1 and CDR2 are SGHTA and FQGNSA. V gave up 1 base and J gave up 5 bases, with 9 bases separating them. The CDR3 is 15 amino acids. CDR3 nucleotide sequence: TGTGCCAGCAGCTTAGAACACACTAATAATTCACCCCTCCACTTT. Encoded protein: CASSLEHTNNSPLHF. Variable domain in full (rest from reference TRBV7-2 and TRBJ1-6): GAGVSQSPSNKVTEKGKDVELRCDPISGHTALYWYRQSLGQGLEFLIYFQGNSAPDKSGLPSDRFSAERTGGSVSTLTIQRTQQEDSAVYLCASSLEHTNNSPLHFGNGTRLTVT.

The table lists this clone with a few counts. V gene TRBV3-1 combines with J gene TRBJ1-2; tentatively, D is TRBD1 (5 bases). Germline V gene sequence: CDR1 LGHDT, CDR2 YNNKEL (reference sequence). The CDR3 spans 13 residues. Trimming took off 3 bases at V and 4 bases at J, with 9 bases between the two ends. The CDR3 protein is CASSQEGAYGYTF. CDR3 coding DNA: TGTGCCAGCAGCCAGGAAGGGGCCTATGGCTACACCTTC.

The gene calls are TRBV20-1 and TRBJ2-7; D is perhaps TRBD1 (5 bases). V shed 0 bases and J shed 1 base, with 16 bases lying between them. The CDR3 spans 16 residues. CDR1 DFQATT and CDR2 SNEGSKA come from the germline V gene (reference sequence). CDR3 amino acids: CSARDPRQGGSYEQYF. The CDR3 DNA reads TGCAGTGCTAGAGATCCTCGCCAGGGTGGTTCCTACGAGCAGTACTTC.

The V call is TRBV28, the J call TRBJ1-6; TRBD1 might be the D (5 bases). This CDR3 is 16 amino acids long. Germline CDR1 is MDHEN and CDR2 is SYDVKM. V was pared by 5 bases and J by 7 bases, with 18 bases between. The CDR3 protein is CASSSPGKARNSPLHF. CDR3 nucleotides: TGTGCCAGCAGTAGCCCAGGGAAAGCCAGGAATTCACCCCTCCACTTT.

This clone has a count of ten or more. The V call is TRBV29-1, the J call TRBJ1-5; D gene uncertain. Germline CDR1 reads SQVTM; CDR2 reads ANQGSEA. Trimming shortened V by 5 bases and J by 7 bases, and 12 bases separated the two germline ends. CDR3 length equals 12 residues. The CDR3 spells CSVRAPGQPQHF. DNA for the CDR3: TGCAGCGTTAGGGCCCCCGGGCAGCCCCAGCATTTT.

The J gene is TRBJ2-7, the V gene TRBV19; D not certain. This CDR3 contains 14 residues. Per the germline V gene, CDR1 is LNHDA and CDR2 is SQIVND (reference sequence). With 1 base removed from V and 2 bases from J, the gap between germline ends came to 9 bases. This CDR3 reads CASSIAAGTYEQYF. CDR3 bases: TGTGCCAGTAGTATAGCAGCAGGAACCTACGAGCAGTACTTC.

The sample holds many counts of this clone. The chain uses TRBV7-3 and TRBJ2-1; TRBD2 is a possible D gene (6 bases). This CDR3 has 15 residues. V gave up 1 base and J gave up 4 bases, with 11 bases separating them. Germline V gene data show CDR1 as SGHTA and CDR2 as FQGTGA. CDR3: CASSLNLARYNEQFF. The CDR3 region has the DNA TGTGCCAGCAGCTTAAATCTAGCGAGGTACAATGAGCAGTTCTTC.

The table lists this clone with a few counts. The genes are TRBV4-2 and TRBJ1-3; D possibly corresponds to TRBD1 (5 bases). V was trimmed by 5 bases and J by 0 bases, leaving 23 bases between them. The CDR3 is 19 residues long. CDR1 and CDR2 (germline): LGHNA, YNFKEQ. DNA for the CDR3: TGTGCCAGCAGCGGGAGGGGTGGCAGAACTATTCTCTCTGGAAACACCATATATTTT. It encodes CASSGRGGRTILSGNTIYF.

This clone was seen repeatedly, ten times or more. This chain links TRBV10-3 with TRBJ2-7, with 7 bases aligning to TRBD1. The germline V gene has CDR1 ENHRY and CDR2 SYGVKD. The V gene end was trimmed by 3 bases and the J gene end by 1 base; junction bases not matched to a gene: 12. The CDR3 is 17 residues long. CDR3 nucleotide sequence: TGTGCCATCAGTGATTTCCGAGGACAGGCAGGGTCCTACGAGCAGTACTTC. It is translated as CAISDFRGQAGSYEQYF.

This clone was recorded at least ten times. The chain combines TRBV28 with TRBJ1-5; D is possibly TRBD1 (5 bases). Germline values: CDR1 MDHEN, CDR2 SYDVKM. Trimming cost V 10 bases and J 6 bases, with 25 bases left between them. The CDR3 has 16 amino acids. The CDR3 protein is CATRRGAPGPPQPQHF. In DNA, the CDR3 is TGTGCCACCCGAAGAGGGGCTCCGGGCCCTCCTCAGCCCCAGCATTTT.

This clone was detected many times. For the CDR3, the DNA is TGCAGTGCCCCCGAGACTAGCGGGAGCTCGAACAATGAGCAGTTCTTC. Its protein is CSAPETSGSSNNEQFF. The V gene is TRBV20-1, the J gene TRBJ2-1, with 12 nucleotides matching TRBD2. J was trimmed by 5 bases and V by 6 bases; bases with no gene match: 11. Germline CDR1 and CDR2: DFQATT and SNEGSKA (reference sequence). CDR3 size: 16 residues.

This clone has more than one count but fewer than ten. The rearrangement joins TRBV7-8 to TRBJ1-6, with D unresolved. The CDR3 totals 14 residues. Germline V lookup: CDR1 SGHVS, CDR2 FQNEAQ. Trimming took off 2 bases at V and 6 bases at J, with 8 bases between the two ends. The CDR3 sequence: CASSLPTRNSPLHF. The CDR3, as DNA: TGTGCCAGCAGCTTACCGACACGTAATTCACCCCTCCACTTT.

This clone was picked up many times. The chain uses TRBV7-9 and TRBJ2-7, with unresolved D. The CDR3 contains 15 residues. Trimming removed 5 bases at V and 2 bases at J, with 16 bases between. Germline-derived CDR1 and CDR2 are SEHNR and FQNEAQ (reference sequence). CDR3 nucleotide sequence: TGTGCCAGCAGCCCCCCAAGAGAGGTCCCCTACGAGCAGTACTTC. Translation gives CASSPPREVPYEQYF. Full variable domain (rest looked up from reference TRBV7-9 and TRBJ2-7): DTGVSQNPRHKITKRGQNVTFRCDPISEHNRLYWYRQTLGQGPEFLTYFQNEAQLEKSRLLSDRFSAERPKGSFSTLEIQRTEQGDSAMYLCASSPPREVPYEQYFGPGTRLTVT.

This clone is classed as medium-sized (0.01 to 0.1%). This sequence joins TRBV6-5 and TRBJ2-5; possibly TRBD1 or TRBD2 for D (5 bases each). The length of the CDR3 is 15 residues. The germline V and J ends were trimmed by 2 bases and 5 bases, with 15 bases remaining between them. Germline V gives CDR1 MNHEY, CDR2 SVGAGI. The CDR3 DNA reads as TGTGCCAGCAGTTACACGGGGCAGGGCTTCGAGACCCAGTACTTC. Translating it yields CASSYTGQGFETQYF.

This clone was recorded many times. This CDR3 reads CASSLTDNEQFF. In nucleotides, the CDR3 is TGCGCCAGCAGCTTGACAGACAATGAGCAGTTCTTC. The chain employs TRBV5-1 and TRBJ2-1; no clear D. This CDR3 is 12 amino acids long. The germline CDR1 and CDR2 sequences are SGHRS and YFSETQ. Between the trimmed V and J ends, which lost 1 base and 5 bases, there was a span of 4 bases.

The V gene is TRBV6-1, the J gene TRBJ1-1, with a possible D match to TRBD1 (5 bases). From germline, CDR1 is MNHNS and CDR2 SASEGT. The CDR3 runs to 13 residues. Trimming removed 10 bases from V and 2 bases from J, with 14 bases in between. CDR3 sequence (DNA): TGTGCCAATTCCTTACAGGAAAACACTGAAGCTTTCTTT. It specifies CANSLQENTEAFF.

As for this clone: Mismatch with germline at one junction end may stem from a read error. V and J are TRBV19 and TRBJ2-6; no reliable D call. This CDR3 is built from 15 residues. Looked up from germline, CDR1 is LNHDA and CDR2 is SQIVND (reference sequence). CDR3 loop: CSSRKQLSGANVLTF. The CDR3 bases are TGTTCCAGTAGAAAGCAACTCTCTGGGGCCAACGTCCTGACTTTC.

The gene calls are TRBV9 and TRBJ2-3; D gene uncertain. The J call is in doubt because the DNA end fits TRBJ1-5 better. This CDR3 contains 12 residues. From germline, CDR1 is SGDLS and CDR2 YYNGEE. DNA for the CDR3: TGTGCCAGCAGCGCACCGCAGGTCGGGCAGCATTTT. Translated: CASSAPQVGQHF.

By proportion, this clone is medium-sized. V and J are TRBV6-9 and TRBJ2-7; D remains ambiguous. CDR3 length: 16 amino acids. The V end was cut by 5 bases, the J end by 2 bases, with 19 bases between. CDR1 and CDR2 (germline): MNHGY, SVAAGI. The CDR3 here is CASSPNRPKDPYEQYF. As DNA, the CDR3 is TGTGCCAGCAGTCCCAACCGGCCAAAGGATCCCTACGAGCAGTACTTC.

In its sample, this clone was seen a few times. The chain employs TRBV4-3 and TRBJ1-2; 9 bases line up with TRBD1. Trimming took 3 bases from V and 7 from J; bases not matched to a gene: 9. The CDR3 contains 15 residues. Germline assignment: CDR1 LGHNA and CDR2 YSLEER. CDR3 nucleotides: TGCGCCAGCAGCCAGTTGGACAGGGGTGTCTCTGGCTACACCTTC. This translates into CASSQLDRGVSGYTF.

A few counts support this clone. This may stem from a read error, because a much larger clone lies one nucleotide away. The sample holds other DNA sequences that translate to the same CDR3. This chain uses TRBV14 with TRBJ2-1; 10 nucleotides agree with TRBD2. This CDR3 region has 14 residues. The germline V gene encodes CDR1 SGHDN and CDR2 FVKESK. The CDR3 nucleotides are TGCGCCAGCAGCCTAGCGGGAGTAGGGAATGAGCAGTTCTTC. This sequence encodes CASSLAGVGNEQFF.

The chain couples TRBV19 to TRBJ1-5; 7 positions agree with TRBD1. V lost 4 bases and J lost 0; bases outside the gene matches: 12. There are 18 residues in the CDR3. CDR1 LNHDA and CDR2 SQIVND come from the germline V gene (reference sequence). The CDR3 reads CASSRGQLFTYSNQPQHF. CDR3 DNA: TGTGCCAGTAGTAGGGGACAGTTATTCACCTATAGCAATCAGCCCCAGCATTTT.

This chain connects TRBV11-2 to TRBJ2-7, with 7 bases matching TRBD2. The V and J ends lost 1 base and 0 bases, in that order; junction bases with no gene match: 6. The CDR3 spans 16 residues. CDR1 and CDR2 from the germline V gene are SGHAT and FQNNGV. Here the CDR3 reads CASSLGGGGSSYEQYF. The CDR3 DNA sequence: TGTGCCAGCAGCTTAGGGGGCGGCGGGAGCTCCTACGAGCAGTACTTC.

Only a few counts were recorded for this clone. V gene TRBV19 combines with J gene TRBJ2-5; D possibly uses TRBD1 or TRBD2 (6 bases each). Trimming cost V 7 bases and J 5 bases, with 20 bases left between them. The CDR3 has 15 amino acids. Per germline, CDR1 LNHDA and CDR2 SQIVND (reference sequence). The CDR3 reads CASTLGGGQSETQYF. The DNA of the CDR3 is TGTGCCAGTACCCTTGGTGGGGGGCAGAGTGAGACCCAGTACTTC.

In its sample, this clone was seen many times. J is TRBJ2-7 and V is TRBV15, with a tentative D call TRBD2 (6 bases). V was shortened by 4 bases and J by 0 bases, with 13 bases between the two germline ends. The germline V gene has CDR1 LNHNV and CDR2 YYDKDF (reference sequence). The CDR3 totals 15 residues. The DNA for the CDR3 is TGTGCCACCAGCAACATCGGGAGCCTCTCCTACGAGCAGTACTTC. This sequence encodes CATSNIGSLSYEQYF.

Concerning this clone itself: Since no conserved phenylalanine or tryptophan closes the CDR3, a read error is the likely cause. The chain combines TRBV20-1 with TRBJ2-7; D might be TRBD1 (7 bases). The CDR3 sequence is 13 residues long. Trimming took off 5 bases at V and 0 bases at J, with 11 bases between the two ends. CDR1 and CDR2 (germline): DFQATT, SNEGSKA (reference sequence). CDR3 sequence reads: CSAQGDFSYEQYS. The CDR3 DNA is TGCAGTGCTCAGGGGGACTTCTCCTACGAGCAGTACTCC.

This clone has a count of ten or more. The chain recombines TRBV12-3 or TRBV12-4 with TRBJ1-1, with D possibly being TRBD1 (5 bases). This CDR3 has 14 residues. V was clipped by 6 bases and J by 1 base, with 12 bases between them. CDR3 loop: CASSQGMGNTEAFF. The CDR3 bases are TGTGCCAGCAGCCAGGGAATGGGGAACACTGAAGCTTTCTTT.

This clone is medium-sized (0.01 to 0.1%). The chain employs TRBV11-2 and TRBJ1-1; the D is unclear. Germline CDR1 SGHAT, CDR2 FQNNGV. CDR3 size: 15 residues. The germline V and J ends were trimmed by 1 base and 0 bases, with 9 bases remaining between them. CDR3: CASSLVSAMNTEAFF. CDR3 nucleotides: TGTGCCAGCAGCTTAGTTTCAGCGATGAACACTGAAGCTTTCTTT.

This clone was counted only a few times. This rearrangement joins TRBV6-5 to TRBJ2-7; D gene unclear. Between the trimmed V and J ends, which lost 2 bases and 6 bases, there was a span of 8 bases. There are 12 residues in the CDR3. The germline V gene encodes CDR1 MNHEY and CDR2 SVGAGI. In DNA form, the CDR3 reads TGTGCCAGCAGTTACCTGGGCCTCGAGCAGTACTTC. It specifies CASSYLGLEQYF.

This clone was seen a few times. This sequence joins TRBV10-3 and TRBJ1-1, with 7 nucleotides matching TRBD1. The CDR3 sequence is 14 residues long. The germline V gene has CDR1 ENHRY and CDR2 SYGVKD. The V gene end was trimmed by 3 bases and the J gene end by 3 bases; junction bases not matched to a gene: 4. The CDR3 DNA is TGTGCCATCAGTGAAGGCAGGGGGGACACTGAAGCTTTCTTT. The encoded protein is CAISEGRGDTEAFF.